This T cell receptor beta chain was captured by sequencing in a study of T cell responses to AZD1222 COVID-19 vaccine. Study-wide findings and caveats: Donors skewed white British and female; clonal diversity was possibly underestimated. There were vaccine-associated CD4 TCRs across spike, dominant at 160-218 and 743-854.

The repertoire was sequenced with immunoSEQ multiplex PCR; TCRdb's copy has only in-frame clones and lacks some. The sample has under 95,000 clones, roughly 90% seen once. Concerning this clone: Its specificity is unknown.

The CDR3 totals 14 residues. V lost 5 bases and J lost 6; bases outside the gene matches: 6. Germline V gene lookup returns CDR1 SEHNR and CDR2 FQNEAQ (reference sequence). The sequences come from peripheral blood, collected on day 0 of AZD1222 vaccination. The rearrangement joins TRBV7-9 to TRBJ1-3; 8 nucleotides agree with TRBD1. The TCR originated in an adult in good health. CDR3 nucleotide sequence: TGTGCCAGCAGCACCCCGGACAGGGAAAACACCATATATTTT. Protein: CASSTPDRENTIYF.